The 21 T cell receptor beta chains given below trace back to one sample, sequenced in a study of cytomegalovirus exposure and HLA in healthy donors. PCR employed 60 Vbeta and 13 Jbeta primers. Method: immunoSEQ multiplex PCR; TCRdb's copy keeps in-frame clones and lacks some. The sample consists of about 130,000 clones, 75% of them appearing once. The sequencing sample was made of PBMCs. The receptors were sampled from a man aged 25 to 45 in good health and CMV-seronegative.

This clone was counted only a few times. This chain links TRBV5-1 with TRBJ2-7; a possible D gene is TRBD2 (6 bases). The germline V gene has CDR1 SGHRS and CDR2 YFSETQ. V lost 4 bases, J lost 0 bases, and 14 bases lay in between. The CDR3 length is 15 residues. In DNA form, the CDR3 reads TGCGCCAGCAGCAGGGACGGGGGACCCTCCTACGAGCAGTACTTC. Translation: CASSRDGGPSYEQYF. The full variable domain, its missing parts supplied by reference TRBV5-1 and TRBJ2-7, is KAGVTQTPRYLIKTRGQQVTLSCSPISGHRSVSWYQQTPGQGLQFLFEYFSETQRNKGNFPGRFSGRQFSNSRSEMNVSTLELGDSALYLCASSRDGGPSYEQYFGPGTRLTVT.

The V gene is TRBV6-5, the J gene TRBJ2-5; D may be TRBD2 (6 bases). The germline V gene encodes CDR1 MNHEY and CDR2 SVGAGI. This CDR3 comprises 14 residues. Trimming took 0 bases from V and 2 from J, leaving 7 bases between them. CDR3 coding DNA: TGTGCCAGCAGTTACTCTCGGGGGCAAGAGACCCAGTACTTC. Translation gives CASSYSRGQETQYF.

This rearrangement joins TRBV7-2 to TRBJ1-5; unclear D gene. The ends were cut back, 5 bases at V and 4 bases at J, with 9 bases in the middle. The CDR3 totals 13 residues. CDR1 and CDR2 from the germline V gene are SGHTA and FQGNSA. CDR3 in DNA: TGTGCCAGCAGCAATCGGGGTAATCAGCCCCAGCATTTT. Amino acids: CASSNRGNQPQHF. Drawing the rest from reference TRBV7-2 and TRBJ1-5, the complete variable domain is GAGVSQSPSNKVTEKGKDVELRCDPISGHTALYWYRQSLGQGLEFLIYFQGNSAPDKSGLPSDRFSAERTGGSVSTLTIQRTQQEDSAVYLCASSNRGNQPQHFGDGTRLSIL.

The V and J genes are TRBV7-9 and TRBJ1-5; the D gene is possibly TRBD1 (5 bases). The CDR3 spans 14 residues. Trimming left V 5 bases short and J 7 bases short, with 15 bases between. Germline V CDR1 and CDR2: SEHNR, FQNEAQ (reference sequence). The CDR3 DNA reads as TGTGCCAGCAGCCAGGGTGACATGGGGCAGCCCCAGCATTTT. Protein product: CASSQGDMGQPQHF.

This CDR3 reads CASSLETQPTYEQYF. Here the CDR3 DNA reads TGTGCCAGCAGCTTGGAGACTCAGCCTACCTACGAGCAGTACTTC. The genes are TRBV5-4 and TRBJ2-7; D is unresolved. V was shortened by 0 bases and J by 2 bases, with 12 bases between the two germline ends. The CDR3 loop spans 15 amino acids. The germline V gene encodes CDR1 SGHNT and CDR2 YYREEE (reference sequence).

The chain joins TRBV30 to TRBJ2-7, with 11 bases lining up with TRBD1. The V and J ends lost 1 base and 7 bases, in that order; junction bases with no gene match: 12. Germline lookup yields CDR1 GTSNPN and CDR2 SVGIG (reference sequence). CDR3 size: 16 residues. In DNA form, the CDR3 reads TGTGCCTGGAGTGGCCCCGGGACAGGGGGAAAGAGGGAGCAGTACTTC. Amino acid sequence: CAWSGPGTGGKREQYF.

This clone appeared a few times. V usage is TRBV10-3 and J usage is TRBJ1-5, with D perhaps matching TRBD1 (6 bases). V lost 10 bases, J lost 5 bases, and 15 bases lay in between. CDR1 and CDR2 from the germline V gene are ENHRY and SYGVKD. This CDR3 region has 13 residues. CDR3 in DNA: TGTGCCAGCAAAGAGGACAGCTATCAGCCCCAGCATTTT. Its translation is CASKEDSYQPQHF.

The rearrangement joins TRBV5-1 to TRBJ2-2; TRBD2 agrees at 12 bases. Germline V lookup: CDR1 SGHRS, CDR2 YFSETQ. After removal of 5 bases from V and 4 bases from J, the junction contained 9 bases not matched to a gene. The CDR3 covers 17 residues. CDR3 in amino acids: CASSPSVLAGGTGELFF. The DNA for the CDR3 is TGCGCCAGCAGTCCCTCGGTACTAGCGGGGGGCACCGGGGAGCTGTTTTTT.

This chain links TRBV6-6 with TRBJ1-1, with 9 bases matching TRBD1. V gave up 9 bases and J gave up 8 bases; unmatched junction bases: 10. Germline CDR1 and CDR2: MNHNY and SVGAGI (reference sequence). The length of the CDR3 is 13 residues. The CDR3 nucleotides read TGTGCCAGTGGCCGACAGGGGGGAAGGGAAGCTTTCTTT. Its protein is CASGRQGGREAFF.

This chain connects TRBV27 to TRBJ2-1, with 13 positions matching TRBD2. Germline trimming cut 6 bases from V and 5 bases from J; bases unmatched to any gene: 4. This CDR3 is 15 amino acids long. Germline CDR1 is MNHEY and CDR2 is SMNVEV (reference sequence). CDR3 sequence: CASRPGLAGNNEQFF. The CDR3 DNA is TGTGCCAGCAGGCCGGGACTAGCGGGAAACAATGAGCAGTTCTTC.

The CDR3 DNA follows: TGTGCCAGCAGGGGGCGGCTAATAGGCACTGAAGCTTTCTTT. Translating it yields CASRGRLIGTEAFF. The chain employs TRBV7-2 and TRBJ1-1; a possible D gene is TRBD1 (5 bases). CDR1 SGHTA and CDR2 FQGNSA come from the germline V gene. The CDR3 has 14 residues. Trimming removed 6 bases at V and 4 bases at J, with 15 bases between.

This sequence joins TRBV6-5 and TRBJ1-5; TRBD1 is a possible D gene (6 bases). There are 14 residues in the CDR3. The V end lost 0 bases, the J end lost 10 bases, and 13 bases lay between the germline ends. Germline V gives CDR1 MNHEY, CDR2 SVGAGI. CDR3 DNA sequence: TGTGCCAGCAGTTACTCGAGACAGGAATCACCCCAGCATTTT. It yields the protein CASSYSRQESPQHF.

The chain uses TRBV30 and TRBJ2-7, with TRBD1 matching 10 bases. Germline assignment: CDR1 GTSNPN and CDR2 SVGIG (reference sequence). The junction had 1 base not matched to a gene; V was cut back by 5 bases and J by 3 bases. CDR3 size: 12 residues. This CDR3 reads CAWGQGVYEQYF. The CDR3 nucleotides are TGTGCCTGGGGACAGGGGGTCTACGAGCAGTACTTC.

V is TRBV4-1 and J is TRBJ1-1; TRBD1 might be the D (5 bases). Germline V gene data show CDR1 as MGHRA and CDR2 as YSYEKL. CDR3 size: 15 residues. Trimming cost V 0 bases and J 5 bases, with 13 bases left between them. In nucleotides, the CDR3 is TGCGCCAGCAGCCAAGACCTGGGGGGACGAACTGAAGCTTTCTTT. This encodes CASSQDLGGRTEAFF.

The J gene is TRBJ1-2, the V gene TRBV7-2, with D tentatively TRBD1 (6 bases). This CDR3 comprises 16 residues. Trimming removed 3 bases at V and 8 bases at J, with 22 bases between. The germline gives CDR1 SGHTA, CDR2 FQGNSA. The CDR3 protein is CASSFGLKAGVYGYTF. For the CDR3, the DNA is TGTGCCAGCAGCTTCGGTCTCAAGGCAGGGGTCTACGGCTACACCTTC.

As DNA, the CDR3 is TGTGCCAGCAGCTGGGGGGGCAGGGGGCGGCAAGAGACCCAGTACTTC. Its protein is CASSWGGRGRQETQYF. V usage is TRBV5-6 and J usage is TRBJ2-5; tentatively, D is TRBD1 (8 bases). The CDR3 consists of 16 residues. V lost 3 bases and J 2 bases, leaving 17 bases between the germline ends. Germline V lookup: CDR1 SGHDT, CDR2 YYEEEE.

This sequence joins TRBV30 and TRBJ2-3; 12 bases match TRBD2. CDR1 is GTSNPN and CDR2 is SVGIG in the germline V gene (reference sequence). The CDR3 is 15 amino acids. Trimming took 2 bases from V and 3 from J; bases not matched to a gene: 3. CDR3 loop: CAWSLAGGRTDTQYF. CDR3 coding DNA: TGTGCCTGGAGTCTAGCGGGGGGGCGTACAGATACGCAGTATTTT.

The chain combines TRBV5-1 with TRBJ2-7; a weak D match, TRBD1 (5 bases). V lost 1 base and J lost 0, with 8 bases in between. Germline CDR1 is SGHRS and CDR2 is YFSETQ. This CDR3 is 14 amino acids long. CDR3 nucleotide sequence: TGCGCCAGCAGCTTGCTCGACAGCTCCTACGAGCAGTACTTC. Protein sequence: CASSLLDSSYEQYF.

The chain recombines TRBV9 with TRBJ2-3, with 13 bases lining up with TRBD2. Germline loops: CDR1 SGDLS, CDR2 YYNGEE. This CDR3 is 17 amino acids long. V lost 1 base to trimming and J lost 3 bases; unmatched junction nucleotides: 5. The CDR3 reads CASSVLGLAGVTDTQYF. The CDR3 nucleotides are TGTGCCAGCAGCGTATTAGGACTAGCGGGAGTAACAGATACGCAGTATTTT.

The V call is TRBV7-9, the J call TRBJ1-3, with 10 positions matching TRBD1. V was clipped by 5 bases and J by 0 bases; unmatched bases: 13. The germline V gene has CDR1 SEHNR and CDR2 FQNEAQ (reference sequence). CDR3 length: 19 amino acids. The CDR3, as DNA: TGTGCCAGCAGCATTTGGACAGGGGGGCATCAATTCTCTGGAAACACCATATATTTT. Protein: CASSIWTGGHQFSGNTIYF.

The V call is TRBV4-1, the J call TRBJ1-1, with D unresolved. V dropped 1 base and J dropped 6 bases, with 15 bases sitting between them. This CDR3 is built from 15 residues. From germline, CDR1 is MGHRA and CDR2 YSYEKL. The DNA of the CDR3 is TGCGCCAGCAGCCAAGCAGTCGGGGAAGGCGCTGAAGCTTTCTTT. Translated: CASSQAVGEGAEAFF.